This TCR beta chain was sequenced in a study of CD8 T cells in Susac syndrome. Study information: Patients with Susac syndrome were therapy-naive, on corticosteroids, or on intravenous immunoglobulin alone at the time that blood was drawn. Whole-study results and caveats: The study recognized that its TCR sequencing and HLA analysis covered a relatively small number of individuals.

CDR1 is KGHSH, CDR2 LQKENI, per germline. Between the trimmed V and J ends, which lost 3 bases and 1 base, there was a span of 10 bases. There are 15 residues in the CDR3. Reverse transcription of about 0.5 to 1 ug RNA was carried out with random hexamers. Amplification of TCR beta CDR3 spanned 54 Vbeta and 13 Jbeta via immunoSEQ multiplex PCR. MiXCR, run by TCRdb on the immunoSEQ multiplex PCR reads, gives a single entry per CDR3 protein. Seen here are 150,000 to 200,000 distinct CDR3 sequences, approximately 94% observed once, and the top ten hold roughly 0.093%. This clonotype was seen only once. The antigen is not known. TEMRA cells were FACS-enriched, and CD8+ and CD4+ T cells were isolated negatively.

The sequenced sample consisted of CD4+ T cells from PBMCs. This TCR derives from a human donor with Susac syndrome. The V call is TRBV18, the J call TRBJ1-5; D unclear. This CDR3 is CASSPVGLSNQPQHF. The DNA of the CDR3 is TGTGCCAGCTCACCGGTGGGGTTGAGCAATCAGCCCCAGCATTTT. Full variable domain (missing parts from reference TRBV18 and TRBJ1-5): NAGVMQNPRHLVRRRGQEARLRCSPMKGHSHVYWYRQLPEEGLKFMVYLQKENIIDESGMPKERFSAEFPKEGPSILRIQQVVRGDSAAYFCASSPVGLSNQPQHFGDGTRLSIL.